These 18 T cell receptor beta chains came from one sample sequenced in a study of blood T cell repertoires in COVID-19. Measured with immunoSEQ multiplex PCR; TCRdb has only the in-frame clones, and not every one. The table has 14,000 to 15,000 clones, over 80% seen once. The sample comprised peripheral blood. These receptors originate from a human donor with active COVID-19. The donor label of this sample is uncertain.

The chain is built from TRBV5-6 and TRBJ1-6, with 10 bases lining up with TRBD1. The CDR3 loop spans 18 amino acids. Trimming cost V 6 bases and J 0 bases; bases outside gene matches: 9. Germline CDR1 reads SGHDT; CDR2 reads YYEEEE. The chain's CDR3 is CASTQDRGSGSYNSPLHF. The CDR3 DNA follows: TGTGCCAGCACCCAGGACAGGGGGAGTGGCTCCTATAATTCACCCCTCCACTTT.

This chain connects TRBV5-4 to TRBJ2-7; 11 nucleotides agree with TRBD2. Unmatched junction bases numbered 0, after V lost 4 bases and J lost 6 bases. Per the germline V gene, CDR1 is SGHNT and CDR2 is YYREEE (reference sequence). This CDR3 region has 12 residues. The CDR3 spells CASSGTSGEQYF. The CDR3 coding sequence is TGTGCCAGCAGCGGGACTAGCGGCGAGCAGTACTTC.

This rearrangement joins TRBV4-1 to TRBJ2-3, with D uncertain. CDR3 size: 14 residues. Germline CDR1 reads MGHRA; CDR2 reads YSYEKL. V was cut by 0 bases and J by 0 bases, with 4 bases left in between. CDR3 region: CASSQETSTDTQYF. CDR3 nucleotides: TGCGCCAGCAGCCAAGAGACTAGCACAGATACGCAGTATTTT.

The V call is TRBV18, the J call TRBJ2-3, with 13 bases identical to TRBD2. The CDR3 runs to 18 residues. V trimming: 5 bases; J trimming: 4 bases; junction bases outside the gene matches: 12. CDR1 and CDR2 (germline): KGHSH, LQKENI. The CDR3: CASSIRVPTSGRSDTQYF. CDR3 nucleotides: TGTGCCAGCTCAATCCGGGTACCGACTAGCGGGAGGTCAGATACGCAGTATTTT.

The chain recombines TRBV4-3 with TRBJ1-4; 8 nucleotides line up with TRBD1. The V segment lost 2 bases and the J segment 7 bases; nucleotides outside the gene matches: 3. This CDR3 is 14 amino acids long. The germline V gene encodes CDR1 LGHNA and CDR2 YSLEER. CDR3 nucleotide sequence: TGCGCCAGCAGCCAACAGGGGGCGGGTGAAAAACTGTTTTTT. It encodes CASSQQGAGEKLFF.

The V call is TRBV7-2, the J call TRBJ2-7, with 9 bases aligning to TRBD2. V lost 2 bases to trimming and J lost 2 bases; unmatched junction nucleotides: 7. From germline, CDR1 is SGHTA and CDR2 FQGNSA. The CDR3 contains 16 residues. This CDR3 reads CASSLRPSGATYEQYF. In nucleotides, the CDR3 is TGTGCCAGCAGCTTACGACCTAGCGGGGCAACCTACGAGCAGTACTTC.

V usage is TRBV18 and J usage is TRBJ2-3, with TRBD2 matching over 10 bases. The junction had 13 bases not matched to a gene; V was cut back by 2 bases and J by 2 bases. The CDR3 has 19 amino acids. Per the germline V gene, CDR1 is KGHSH and CDR2 is LQKENI. The CDR3 region is CASSPESSGGPIYTDTQYF. DNA of the CDR3: TGTGCCAGCTCACCAGAGTCTAGCGGGGGTCCTATTTACACAGATACGCAGTATTTT.

The chain employs TRBV5-5 and TRBJ2-4, with 7 nucleotides matching TRBD1. The CDR3 has 13 residues. The trim removed 6 bases at V and 8 bases at J, leaving 8 bases unmatched. CDR1 and CDR2 (germline): SGHKS, YYEKEE (reference sequence). CDR3 sequence: CASTRQGRDIQYF. The CDR3 DNA is TGTGCCAGCACCCGACAGGGCCGGGACATTCAGTACTTC.

The chain employs TRBV10-1 and TRBJ2-7, with a possible D match to TRBD2 (6 bases). Germline V lookup: CDR1 WNHNN, CDR2 SYGVQD (reference sequence). V lost 2 bases and J 3 bases, leaving 17 bases between the germline ends. The CDR3 spans 16 residues. The CDR3 DNA reads TGCGCCAGCAGTGAGGGTACGGGAGAAAGGTACTACGAGCAGTACTTC. As protein: CASSEGTGERYYEQYF.

This clone was observed once. This chain joins TRBV5-4 and TRBJ2-3, with D perhaps TRBD2 (5 bases). Trimming took 0 bases from V and 4 from J, leaving 12 bases between them. The germline gives CDR1 SGHNT, CDR2 YYREEE (reference sequence). The CDR3 sequence is 15 residues long. The CDR3 sequence: CASSLDGSEADTQYF. CDR3 DNA: TGTGCCAGCAGCTTGGATGGGTCGGAGGCAGATACGCAGTATTTT.

The CDR3 DNA sequence: TGTGCCAGCAGTCCCAGGACAGGGCCCTACAATGAGCAGTTCTTC. This gives the protein CASSPRTGPYNEQFF. The J gene is TRBJ2-1, the V gene TRBV28; TRBD1 aligns across 8 bases. V was clipped by 5 bases and J by 2 bases; unmatched bases: 5. This CDR3 has 15 amino acids. Germline CDR1 reads MDHEN; CDR2 reads SYDVKM.

The V gene is TRBV5-1, the J gene TRBJ1-1; TRBD1 agrees at 7 bases. There are 16 residues in the CDR3. J was trimmed by 0 bases and V by 0 bases; bases with no gene match: 5. The germline V gene encodes CDR1 SGHRS and CDR2 YFSETQ. The DNA for the CDR3 is TGCGCCAGCAGCTTGGGGACAGGCGTCATGAACACTGAAGCTTTCTTT. Protein: CASSLGTGVMNTEAFF.

This chain uses TRBV6-5 with TRBJ2-7; possibly TRBD1 for D (6 bases). This CDR3 is 14 amino acids long. Germline V gene lookup returns CDR1 MNHEY and CDR2 SVGAGI. Trimming took 5 bases from V and 3 from J, leaving 14 bases between them. The CDR3 DNA reads as TGTGCCAGCAGTAAAAGGGACACCCTCTACGAGCAGTACTTC. Its translation is CASSKRDTLYEQYF.

This clone was recorded only once. The chain is built from TRBV19 and TRBJ1-2; 9 nucleotides align to TRBD1. This CDR3 is built from 14 residues. V gave up 3 bases and J gave up 8 bases; unmatched junction bases: 7. Per germline, CDR1 LNHDA and CDR2 SQIVND (reference sequence). CDR3 amino acids: CASSMGGTGNGYTF. The CDR3 coding sequence is TGTGCCAGTAGTATGGGGGGGACAGGGAACGGCTACACCTTC.

V is TRBV2 and J is TRBJ2-2; D unresolved. V lost 7 bases and J lost 1, with 10 bases in between. The V gene's germline CDR1 is SNHLY and CDR2 FYNNEI. The CDR3 is 14 residues long. The chain's CDR3 is CASIMAENTGELFF. The CDR3 DNA sequence: TGTGCCAGCATAATGGCAGAGAACACCGGGGAGCTGTTTTTT.

The CDR3, as DNA: TGTGCCAGCAGCTTACAGACGGGGGGGGTAGATACGCAGTATTTT. As protein: CASSLQTGGVDTQYF. This chain joins TRBV7-2 and TRBJ2-3; 8 bases align to TRBD2. Losses at the gene ends were 2 bases for V and 5 bases for J; bases not matched to a gene: 6. The CDR3 spans 15 residues. Looked up from germline, CDR1 is SGHTA and CDR2 is FQGNSA.

The V and J genes are TRBV27 and TRBJ1-2; TRBD1 matches at 7 bases. CDR3 length equals 13 residues. From germline, CDR1 is MNHEY and CDR2 SMNVEV (reference sequence). J lost 8 bases, V lost 4 bases, and 7 bases had no gene match. The CDR3 loop reads CASSWQGGGGYTF. The CDR3 DNA sequence: TGTGCCAGCAGTTGGCAAGGGGGCGGCGGCTACACCTTC.

The chain uses TRBV5-1 and TRBJ2-5, with 11 bases fitting TRBD1. Germline V gene sequence: CDR1 SGHRS, CDR2 YFSETQ. The CDR3 has 14 amino acids. Trimming cost V 3 bases and J 4 bases; bases outside gene matches: 2. The CDR3 loop is CASSSGTGGETQYF. CDR3 DNA: TGCGCCAGCAGCTCCGGGACAGGGGGAGAGACCCAGTACTTC. Complete variable domain (other parts from reference TRBV5-1 and TRBJ2-5): KAGVTQTPRYLIKTRGQQVTLSCSPISGHRSVSWYQQTPGQGLQFLFEYFSETQRNKGNFPGRFSGRQFSNSRSEMNVSTLELGDSALYLCASSSGTGGETQYFGPGTRLLVL.